The subject of this entry is one T cell receptor beta chain. The sample holds a few counts of this clonotype. Its antigen target is currently unknown. One base away there is no much larger clone; base qualities are not given. The CDR3 runs 14 residues from the cysteine to the phenylalanine. Just the 42-base CDR3 DNA is kept, in frame starting at base 1. Trimming removed 5 bases from V and 7 bases from J, leaving 17 bases between the germline ends. According to the germline V gene (reference sequence), CDR1 reads DFQATT and CDR2 reads SNEGSKA. In the paper's terms, the time point label means: sample taken at primary tumor resection. The donors were 65 to 85 patients from the lung TRACERx cohort who had early-stage, untreated non-small cell lung cancer. Whole RNA extracted from tumor and nontumor lung tissue, or from cryopreserved PBMC samples, was used for TCR sequencing without cell sorting. A patient was chosen for TCR sequencing only when enough RNA was available from at least two tumor regions. A lung pathologist reviewed the tumor and adjacent nontumor lung specimens before the specimens were selected.

This record belongs to a study of spatial heterogeneity in lung cancer (dated by TCRdb to the late 2010s). In terms of the full investigation: More beta-chain than alpha-chain transcripts were consistently detected, likely reflecting higher beta-chain transcript abundance. In tumor regions, TCR transcript counts showed a strong correlation with a T cell transcriptional module score derived from matched bulk RNA-seq. In the raw uncorrected reads, each unique combination of TCR and UMI appeared more than ten times on average. The study quantitatively compared TCR alpha and beta repertoires across multiple tumor regions, matched nontumor lung and blood in non-small cell lung cancer. TCR repertoire features were related to nonsynonymous mutation counts determined by whole-exome sequencing of tumor tissue. At surgery, hundreds of tumor regions, 61 to 75 matched nontumor lung samples and some 54 PBMC samples were TCR-sequenced for both alpha and beta chains. What the work shows at the level of the full study, not this receptor alone: Confirming at a functional level the hypothesis that regional TCRs recognize regional mutations was considered to require additional single-cell paired TCR alpha and beta sequencing. A correlation was observed between the number of expanded intratumoral alpha and beta TCRs and the tumor nonsynonymous mutation count. The count of ubiquitous expanded TCRs correlated with the count of ubiquitous nonsynonymous mutations, and the count of regional expanded TCRs correlated with the count of regional nonsynonymous mutations. TCR-seq coverage of tumor T cells was estimated to be only roughly 7.5% for alpha chains and 13% for beta chains.

The library was prepared using 5' RACE. For sequencing, a NextSeq 500 was employed. To allow correction of PCR and sequencing errors, the TCR library protocol tagged every TCR cDNA molecule with a unique molecular identifier. Per the source publication's procedure: TCR identification, UMI-based error correction and CDR3 extraction were all carried out with Decombinator tools. Expanded TCRs were defined as those above a frequency of 2 per 1,000, corresponding to the top 1% of the tumor frequency distribution. Expanded tumor TCRs were classed as regional if statistically deemed absent (corrected P<0.05) from at least one tumor region, otherwise ubiquitous. Renyi diversity was calculated using the R vegan package after each repertoire was subsampled 100 times to 5,000 TCRs. CDR3 similarity networks were built from amino acid triplet string-kernel similarity, with CDR3s being connected when pairwise similarity was above 0.82. Clones were called with MiXCR by TCRdb after fastp trimmed the public reads at Q25, and only in-frame beta chains were retained. Each entry is one CDR3 protein sequence, shown with its most common DNA and genes. What appears here as the V and J calls and clone size reflects TCRdb's work, not the paper's. A total of 15,000 or so distinct CDR3 sequences appear in this sample, approximately 4.5% of them only once. The ten largest make up around 18% of the sample.

Sequenced here: lung tumor tissue, sampled at surgery. The origin of this receptor is a female donor with early-stage non-small cell lung cancer. The rearrangement combines TRBV20-1 with TRBJ1-4, with a weak D call of TRBD1 (5 bases match). The nucleotides are TGCAGTGCTTCGTTTACCGTCGGGGGTGAAAAACTGTTTTTT. It specifies CSASFTVGGEKLFF.